These 11 T cell receptor beta chains share one sample of origin, sequenced in a study of T cells in women clearing cervical HPV infection. The repertoire was sequenced with immunoSEQ multiplex PCR; TCRdb's copy has only in-frame clones and lacks some. The sample table sets out around 46,000 clones. Sequencing used blood buffy coat. The receptors originated from a woman between 18 and 75 years old with a cervical HPV16 infection that either progressed to CIN3+ or cleared (not recorded which).

The CDR3 sequence is CASSVTGPTYNEQFF. CDR3 bases read: TGCGCCAGCAGCGTGACAGGGCCGACCTACAATGAG. The chain is built from TRBV5-1 and TRBJ2-1; 7 bases align to TRBD1. Read sequence stops 3 residues before the CDR3 end, and the germline J gene provides the missing end. The ends lost 4 bases at V and 2 bases at J; junction bases unmatched: 6. Germline V lookup: CDR1 SGHRS, CDR2 YFSETQ. The CDR3 has 15 amino acids.

In the case of this clone: Read coverage stops 3 residues before the CDR3 terminus; the germline J gene supplies the remainder. This sequence joins TRBV7-8 and TRBJ1-2; a possible D gene is TRBD1 (6 bases). There are 13 residues in the CDR3. Germline V gives CDR1 SGHVS, CDR2 FQNEAQ. The CDR3 spells CASSPRGPEGYTF. The sequenced CDR3 bases are TGTGCCAGCAGCCCGCGGGGGCCCGAAGGC.

About this clone itself: The read gets to within 3 residues of the CDR3 end, and the germline J gene fills in the rest. The gene calls are TRBV20-1 and TRBJ2-1; 7 nucleotides line up with TRBD2. The CDR3 is 17 residues long. Germline CDR1 reads DFQATT; CDR2 reads SNEGSKA (reference sequence). After removal of 5 bases from V and 8 bases from J, the junction contained 21 bases not matched to a gene. The CDR3 loop is CSASLTSPPHRSDEQFF. The CDR3 bases that were read are TGCAGTGCTTCTTTGACTAGCCCCCCCCACAGAAGCGATGAG.

On this clone itself: The DNA ends 3 residues before the CDR3 does, and the rest of the CDR3 is filled in from the germline J gene. This chain links TRBV7-8 with TRBJ1-5, with D unresolved. V shed 2 bases and J shed 4 bases, with 15 bases lying between them. Germline V lookup: CDR1 SGHVS, CDR2 FQNEAQ. CDR3 size: 16 residues. This CDR3 reads CASSLFDRVGNQPQHF. The DNA read from the CDR3 is TGTGCCAGCAGCTTATTTGATCGGGTTGGGAATCAGCCC.

Concerning this clone: The read terminates 3 residues ahead of where the CDR3 ends, so the germline J gene completes it. This sequence joins TRBV6-4 and TRBJ1-2, with 8 nucleotides matching TRBD1. Germline V gene data show CDR1 as MRHNA and CDR2 as SNTAGT. The V and J ends lost 6 bases and 7 bases, in that order; junction bases with no gene match: 7. The CDR3 runs to 13 residues. The sequenced part of the CDR3 DNA is TGTGCCAGCAGGGGACAGGAATATTCTGGC. Residues: CASRGQEYSG. The whole CDR3 sequence reads CASRGQEYSGYTF.

As for this clone: The read comes to an end 3 residues before the CDR3 does, leaving the germline J gene to fill in the end. The chain joins TRBV7-9 to TRBJ1-5, with 7 nucleotides matching TRBD1. The germline gives CDR1 SEHNR, CDR2 FQNEAQ (reference sequence). The junction had 2 bases not matched to a gene; V was cut back by 2 bases and J by 4 bases. The CDR3 spans 14 residues. CDR3 sequence reads: CASSLQGGNQPQHF. The sequenced part of the CDR3 DNA is TGTGCCAGCAGCTTACAGGGGGGAAATCAGCCC. The full variable domain, completed using reference TRBV7-9 and TRBJ1-5, is DTGVSQNPRHKITKRGQNVTFRCDPISEHNRLYWYRQTLGQGPEFLTYFQNEAQLEKSRLLSDRFSAERPKGSFSTLEIQRTEQGDSAMYLCASSLQGGNQPQHFGDGTRLSIL.

Comment on this clone: The read is 3 residues too short to cover the CDR3 end, so that end is filled in from the germline J gene. V and J are TRBV7-9 and TRBJ1-1; TRBD1 might be the D (5 bases). Trimming stripped 3 bases from V and 3 bases from J, with 14 bases between. The CDR3 length is 15 residues. CDR1 is SEHNR and CDR2 is FQNEAQ in the germline V gene (reference sequence). The CDR3 spells CASSFLQGMDTEAFF. Incomplete CDR3 DNA: TGTGCCAGCAGCTTCCTCCAGGGAATGGACACTGAA. Based on the CDR3 plus reference TRBV7-9 and TRBJ1-1, the full variable domain is DTGVSQNPRHKITKRGQNVTFRCDPISEHNRLYWYRQTLGQGPEFLTYFQNEAQLEKSRLLSDRFSAERPKGSFSTLEIQRTEQGDSAMYLCASSFLQGMDTEAFFGQGTRLTVV.

In the case of this clone: An end of the junction does not agree with germline; a read error may underlie this. The CDR3 end falls 3 residues outside the read, so it is completed with the germline J gene. In the same sample, other DNA sequences code for this CDR3. This chain uses TRBV7-9 with TRBJ1-3; weak D call: TRBD1 (5 bases). The CDR3 has 13 amino acids. Germline-derived CDR1 and CDR2 are SEHNR and FQNEAQ (reference sequence). This CDR3 reads CASSASGRNTIYF. The part of the CDR3 DNA that was read is TGTGCCAGCAGCGCCTCAGGGAGAAACACG.

A word on this clone: The DNA ends 3 residues before the CDR3 does, and the rest of the CDR3 is filled in from the germline J gene. V gene TRBV7-8 combines with J gene TRBJ2-5; 12 nucleotides line up with TRBD2. The CDR3 length is 16 residues. CDR1 and CDR2 (germline): SGHVS, FQNEAQ. V lost 6 bases, J lost 1 base, and 6 bases stayed unmatched. CDR3 amino acids: CASSRGLAGFQETQYF. CDR3 DNA (partial): TGTGCCAGCAGTCGCGGACTAGCGGGGTTCCAAGAGACC.

A note on this clone: Read data end 3 residues before the CDR3 end; the end is taken from the germline J gene. This chain links TRBV6-2 or TRBV6-3 with TRBJ1-5, with TRBD1 matching 7 bases. CDR3 length equals 14 residues. Trimming at V came to 6 bases and at J to 6 bases, leaving 8 bases not matched to a gene. Germline V lookup: CDR1 MNHEY, CDR2 SVGEGT. The CDR3 bases that were read are TGTGCCAGCAGGTCAGGGGGTCGAAGTCAGCCC. Amino acids: CASRSGGRSQP. The full CDR3 protein reads CASRSGGRSQPQHF.

Worth noting for this clone: The read terminates 3 residues before the CDR3 end, so the remaining end is supplied by the germline J gene. The chain joins TRBV7-8 to TRBJ1-4; 7 positions agree with TRBD1. The germline V gene has CDR1 SGHVS and CDR2 FQNEAQ. The CDR3 loop spans 16 amino acids. The CDR3 region is CASSLILGQANSPLFF. The CDR3 DNA, read in part, is TGTGCCAGCAGCTTAATACTAGGACAGGCGAATTCACCA.